This passage covers 20 T cell receptor beta chains from one sample sequenced in a study of OX40 agonist ivuxolimab in advanced cancers. The method was immunoSEQ multiplex PCR; TCRdb's version includes in-frame clones alone and lacks a portion of them. The table lists some 67,000 clones, roughly 88% of them singletons. This specimen was CD4+ or CD8+ T cells sorted from blood, taken in a trial of the OX40 agonist ivuxolimab. These receptor sequences come from an adult with an advanced solid tumor such as melanoma, head and neck, liver or kidney cancer.

The chain links TRBV7-8 to TRBJ1-3; TRBD1 agrees at 8 bases. Looked up from germline, CDR1 is SGHVS and CDR2 is FQNEAQ. The CDR3 is 16 residues long. V trimming: 0 bases; J trimming: 4 bases; junction bases outside the gene matches: 5. The CDR3: CASSLAWTGLGNTIYF. The CDR3 nucleotides are TGTGCCAGCAGCTTAGCGTGGACAGGGCTGGGAAACACCATATATTTT.

This clone showed up just once. This chain joins TRBV6-1 and TRBJ2-7; D possibly matches TRBD1 or TRBD2 (5 bases each). Germline CDR1 MNHNS, CDR2 SASEGT. The CDR3 is 16 residues long. Trimming shortened V by 4 bases and J by 1 base, and 17 bases separated the two germline ends. CDR3 residues: CASSGMGRTSSYEQYF. In nucleotides, the CDR3 is TGTGCCAGCAGTGGCATGGGGCGGACTTCGTCCTACGAGCAGTACTTC.

The CDR3 protein is CASSPLETFSGNTIYF. As DNA, the CDR3 is TGTGCCAGCTCGCCGCTAGAAACTTTCTCTGGAAACACCATATATTTT. The genes are TRBV18 and TRBJ1-3; D gene unclear. The CDR3 is 16 amino acids. Between the trimmed V and J ends, which lost 6 bases and 0 bases, there was a span of 15 bases. Germline loops: CDR1 KGHSH, CDR2 LQKENI. The whole variable domain, remainder taken from reference TRBV18 and TRBJ1-3, is NAGVMQNPRHLVRRRGQEARLRCSPMKGHSHVYWYRQLPEEGLKFMVYLQKENIIDESGMPKERFSAEFPKEGPSILRIQQVVRGDSAAYFCASSPLETFSGNTIYFGEGSWLTVV.

J is TRBJ1-2 and V is TRBV6-6; D is unresolved. Germline CDR1 is MNHNY and CDR2 is SVGAGI (reference sequence). Trimming cost V 4 bases and J 6 bases, with 6 bases left between them. The CDR3 runs 11 residues. The CDR3 nucleotides read TGTGCCAGCAGTTCGAAGAATGGCTACACCTTC. Translating gives CASSSKNGYTF.

About this clone: At the DNA level, this CDR3 is encoded by other sequences in the same sample as well. V gene TRBV4-2 combines with J gene TRBJ1-1; no reliable D call. The CDR3 loop spans 15 amino acids. Trimming shortened V by 2 bases and J by 5 bases, and 15 bases separated the two germline ends. Per the germline V gene, CDR1 is LGHNA and CDR2 is YNFKEQ. The CDR3 region has the DNA TGTGCCAGCAGCCAATCGGGTTTTGGGGATACTGAAGCTTTCTTT. Its protein product is CASSQSGFGDTEAFF.

This chain links TRBV20-1 with TRBJ2-7; no definite D call. This CDR3 spans 11 amino acids. The germline V gene encodes CDR1 DFQATT and CDR2 SNEGSKA (reference sequence). The V end was cut by 6 bases, the J end by 7 bases, with 13 bases between. The CDR3 DNA sequence: TGCAGTGCCGTCCTGCAAGGGGAGCAGTACTTC. Its protein product is CSAVLQGEQYF.

The rearrangement links TRBV4-1 to TRBJ2-2; 14 positions agree with TRBD2. The germline gives CDR1 MGHRA, CDR2 YSYEKL. This CDR3 has 17 residues. The V segment lost 5 bases and the J segment 5 bases; nucleotides outside the gene matches: 7. This CDR3 reads CASSTGLAGGGTGELFF. In DNA form, the CDR3 reads TGCGCCAGCAGCACCGGACTAGCGGGGGGCGGGACCGGGGAGCTGTTTTTT.

This clone appeared a few times. The gene calls are TRBV19 and TRBJ2-3; D gene unclear. This CDR3 comprises 16 residues. Deletions cut 5 bases from V and 0 bases from J, with 15 bases between. In germline, CDR1 is LNHDA, CDR2 SQIVND (reference sequence). CDR3: CASSFPNSPSTDTQYF. CDR3 bases: TGTGCCAGTAGTTTCCCCAACAGTCCTAGCACAGATACGCAGTATTTT. The full variable domain, in which reference TRBV19 and TRBJ2-3 provide the parts outside the CDR3, is DGGITQSPKYLFRKEGQNVTLSCEQNLNHDAMYWYRQDPGQGLRLIYYSQIVNDFQKGDIAEGYSVSREKKESFPLTVTSAQKNPTAFYLCASSFPNSPSTDTQYFGPGTRLTVL.

The genes are TRBV2 and TRBJ1-2; TRBD1 is a possible D gene (6 bases). V was cut by 6 bases and J by 7 bases, with 15 bases left in between. Germline V CDR1 and CDR2: SNHLY, FYNNEI. The CDR3 totals 13 residues. The CDR3 nucleotides read TGTGCCAGCAGCGCCGCCACAGGGACTGGCTACACCTTC. Residues: CASSAATGTGYTF.

The chain has TRBV7-6 and TRBJ1-2; D gene uncertain. Trimming pared 2 bases from V and 8 bases from J, leaving 9 bases between. This CDR3 region has 12 residues. Germline values: CDR1 SGHVS, CDR2 FNYEAQ. The CDR3 DNA is TGTGCCAGCAGCTTAATCGGTAGCGGCTACACCTTC. It is translated as CASSLIGSGYTF. The full variable domain, completed using reference TRBV7-6 and TRBJ1-2, is GAGVSQSPRYKVTKRGQDVALRCDPISGHVSLYWYRQALGQGPEFLTYFNYEAQQDKSGLPNDRFSAERPEGSISTLTIQRTEQRDSAMYRCASSLIGSGYTFGSGTRLTVV.

CDR3 amino acids: CASSYSGGGYTGELFF. CDR3 nucleotide sequence: TGTGCCAGCAGTTATAGCGGGGGGGGTTACACCGGGGAGCTGTTTTTT. This chain links TRBV6-6 with TRBJ2-2, with 11 bases that match TRBD2. The CDR3 length is 16 residues. Germline values: CDR1 MNHNY, CDR2 SVGAGI (reference sequence). The V gene end was trimmed by 3 bases and the J gene end by 3 bases; junction bases not matched to a gene: 3.

The count of this clone is one. The gene calls are TRBV29-1 and TRBJ2-5; D is possibly TRBD1 (5 bases). Germline CDR1 reads SQVTM; CDR2 reads ANQGSEA. V gave up 5 bases and J gave up 1 base, with 11 bases separating them. This CDR3 has 13 amino acids. The CDR3 DNA sequence: TGCAGCGTTTGCAGGGATACCCAAGAGACCCAGTACTTC. Residues: CSVCRDTQETQYF.

The J gene is TRBJ1-1, the V gene TRBV14; unclear D gene. This CDR3 is built from 13 residues. The V end lost 2 bases, the J end lost 1 base, and 5 bases lay between the germline ends. Germline V gives CDR1 SGHDN, CDR2 FVKESK. CDR3 sequence (DNA): TGTGCCAGCAGCCAATCACGGAACACTGAAGCTTTCTTT. Amino acid sequence: CASSQSRNTEAFF.

The V call is TRBV29-1, the J call TRBJ1-3; 8 nucleotides align to TRBD1. Unmatched junction bases numbered 14, after V lost 7 bases and J lost 0 bases. CDR1 is SQVTM, CDR2 ANQGSEA, per germline. This CDR3 contains 17 residues. The CDR3 nucleotides are TGCAGCGCCTTGCTTCGGGACAGGACTTTCTCTGGAAACACCATATATTTT. This gives the protein CSALLRDRTFSGNTIYF.

The J gene is TRBJ1-3, the V gene TRBV18, with TRBD1 matching over 7 bases. Germline V lookup: CDR1 KGHSH, CDR2 LQKENI. The CDR3 runs to 15 residues. V was clipped by 4 bases and J by 0 bases; unmatched bases: 3. The CDR3 is CASSHRQGSGNTIYF. The DNA of the CDR3 is TGTGCCAGCTCACATCGACAGGGCTCTGGAAACACCATATATTTT.

The CDR3, as DNA: TGTGCCAGCAGTTCGGGACAGGGGGCTTTCGAGCAGTACTTC. This translates into CASSSGQGAFEQYF. This chain connects TRBV7-2 to TRBJ2-7; 12 positions agree with TRBD1. Germline CDR1 SGHTA, CDR2 FQGNSA. V shed 6 bases, J shed 6 bases, and the junction held 6 bases outside the gene matches. The CDR3 loop spans 14 amino acids.

The V call is TRBV29-1, the J call TRBJ1-1; maybe TRBD1 (6 bases). The germline V gene encodes CDR1 SQVTM and CDR2 ANQGSEA. This CDR3 is 13 amino acids long. Trimming cost V 7 bases and J 6 bases, with 18 bases left between them. The CDR3 loop is CSGRKGGEAEAFF. CDR3 in DNA: TGCAGCGGCCGGAAGGGGGGTGAGGCTGAAGCTTTCTTT.

The chain links TRBV5-4 to TRBJ1-4, with D perhaps TRBD1 (6 bases). This CDR3 contains 14 residues. The germline gives CDR1 SGHNT, CDR2 YYREEE (reference sequence). The germline V and J ends were trimmed by 4 bases and 2 bases, with 9 bases remaining between them. The CDR3 region is CASSQGQTNEKLFF. The DNA of the CDR3 is TGTGCCAGCAGCCAAGGACAGACTAATGAAAAACTGTTTTTT. Full variable domain (rest looked up from reference TRBV5-4 and TRBJ1-4): ETGVTQSPTHLIKTRGQQVTLRCSSQSGHNTVSWYQQALGQGPQFIFQYYREEENGRGNFPPRFSGLQFPNYSSELNVNALELDDSALYLCASSQGQTNEKLFFGSGTQLSVL.

V gene TRBV7-8 combines with J gene TRBJ1-4; no reliable D call. Germline V gene lookup returns CDR1 SGHVS and CDR2 FQNEAQ. V lost 0 bases and J lost 7, with 9 bases in between. The CDR3 extends over 14 amino acids. CDR3: CASSLAGFREKLFF. CDR3 sequence (DNA): TGTGCCAGCAGCTTAGCAGGGTTCCGTGAAAAACTGTTTTTT.

This sequence joins TRBV11-2 and TRBJ2-4, with unresolved D. The V end lost 0 bases, the J end lost 0 bases, and 12 bases lay between the germline ends. The CDR3 extends over 17 amino acids. CDR1 and CDR2 (germline): SGHAT, FQNNGV. The CDR3 is CASSLDLGFGAKNIQYF. CDR3 in DNA: TGTGCCAGCAGCTTAGACCTGGGATTCGGAGCCAAAAACATTCAGTACTTC.